This T cell receptor (beta chain) originates from a study of T-cell reconstitution after alpha-beta-depleted transplantation in children. Library preparation (for TCRbeta) was performed with unique molecular identifiers. From the PCR reads, TCRdb called clonotypes with MiXCR, one entry per CDR3 protein. The sample yields around 580,000 distinct CDR3 sequences, roughly a quarter seen once. Germline assignment: CDR1 SGHTA and CDR2 FQGNSA. The length of the CDR3 is 16 residues. V lost 4 bases and J 1 base, leaving 15 bases between the germline ends. Of note for this clonotype: Its antigen remains unknown.

The study, taken as a whole, reports: T-cell counts and diversity at one year following transplant were attributed mainly to newly produced T cells. The study reportedly traced alpha-beta T cells about two months after transplant to several hundred expanded graft clones.

The material sequenced was PBMCs, taken before TCRalphabeta/CD19-depleted stem cell transplant. The rearrangement uses TRBV7-2 and TRBJ2-3; unclear D gene. The receptor was derived from a boy under two years old with Wiskott-Aldrich syndrome, due to receive a stem cell transplant. The CDR3 reads CASSSRTLKGTDTQYF. The CDR3 nucleotides read TGTGCCAGCAGCTCCCGGACCCTAAAGGGCACAGATACGCAGTATTTT.